Listed below are T cell receptor beta chains from one sample, sequenced in a study of shared clonotypes between healthy human individuals. Using immunoSEQ multiplex PCR, the repertoire was profiled, and TCRdb retains in-frame clones only, with some absent. Here the sample spans about 2.1 million clones, about 92% being singletons. Sequenced sample: naive CD8+ T cells from PBMCs. The source is a young man in good health. Some clones in this sample may be carry-over from other donors' samples. CDR3s include the opening cysteine and the closing phenylalanine or tryptophan. The D gene is left open where the match is weak. The size entry is marked missing in some rows and otherwise reads once, few, many or a size class.

TRBV7-9	.	few	TRBJ1-5	CASSLGLRRHTSNQPQHF	TGTGCCAGCAGCTTAGGATTACGGAGGCATACGAGCAATCAGCCCCAGCATTTT
TRBV28	TRBD1	.	TRBJ1-6	CASSGDRGGSPLHF	TGTGCCAGCAGTGGCGACAGGGGGGGCTCACCCCTCCACTTT
TRBV5-6	TRBD1	.	TRBJ1-1	CASSFQGGEAFF	TGTGCCAGCAGCTTTCAGGGGGGTGAAGCTTTCTTT
TRBV9	.	.	TRBJ1-1	CASSVGGPLNTEAFF	TGTGCCAGCAGCGTGGGGGGACCTTTAAACACTGAAGCTTTCTTT
TRBV9	TRBD1	.	TRBJ2-6	CASSPSSGTGLAGANVLTF	TGTGCCAGCAGCCCGTCCTCCGGGACAGGGCTCGCGGGGGCCAACGTCCTGACTTTC
TRBV7-9	TRBD2	few	TRBJ2-1	CASSSGLAGWYNEQFF	TGTGCCAGCAGCTCCGGACTAGCGGGATGGTACAATGAGCAGTTCTTC
TRBV7-9	.	few	TRBJ1-1	CASSLALTLEAFF	TGTGCCAGCAGCTTAGCGTTAACGTTAGAAGCTTTCTTT
TRBV5-1	.	.	TRBJ1-4	CASSLTINEKLFF	TGCGCCAGCAGCTTGACCATAAATGAAAAACTGTTTTTT
TRBV7-9	.	.	TRBJ2-5	CASSLGLPETQYF	TGTGCCAGCAGCTTAGGGCTACCAGAGACCCAGTACTTC
TRBV6-6	TRBD1	.	TRBJ1-2	CASSYPGQADYGYTF	TGTGCCAGCAGTTACCCGGGACAGGCCGACTATGGCTACACCTTC
TRBV2	TRBD1	.	TRBJ2-7	CASSEGARGPYEQYF	TGTGCCAGCAGCGAGGGGGCCCGGGGTCCCTACGAGCAGTACTTC
TRBV4-1	.	.	TRBJ2-7	CASSQERRSGGVYEQYF	TGCGCCAGCAGCCAAGAGCGGCGGTCGGGGGGCGTTTACGAGCAGTACTTC
TRBV9	TRBD2	.	TRBJ2-7	CASSVGASGDYEQYF	TGTGCCAGCAGCGTAGGAGCTAGCGGGGATTACGAGCAGTACTTC
TRBV27	.	few	TRBJ1-2	CASSFGYGYTF	TGTGCCAGCAGTTTCGGTTATGGCTACACCTTC
TRBV27	.	.	TRBJ1-4	CASSYVRPQGLTNEKLFF	TGTGCCAGCAGTTATGTTAGGCCCCAGGGGTTGACTAATGAAAAACTGTTTTTT
TRBV10-3	.	.	TRBJ1-2	CASQNPGPQKDYGYTF	TGTGCCTCCCAAAACCCTGGACCGCAGAAGGACTATGGCTACACCTTC
TRBV28	.	.	TRBJ1-1	CASSSRDRGVRNTEAFF	TGTGCCAGCAGTTCCCGGGATCGGGGAGTAAGGAACACTGAAGCTTTCTTT
TRBV5-1	.	.	TRBJ2-1	CASSPVYNEQFF	TGCGCCAGCAGCCCGGTATACAATGAGCAGTTCTTC
TRBV13	.	.	TRBJ1-1	CASSSHGAENTEAFF	TGTGCCAGCAGCTCCCACGGGGCGGAGAACACTGAAGCTTTCTTT